This TCR beta chain was documented in a study of blood T cell repertoires in COVID-19. The table lists this clone with a count of one. Germline assignment: CDR1 MNHEY and CDR2 SVGAGI. This CDR3 region has 16 residues. V was pared by 1 base and J by 2 bases, with 7 bases of the junction left unmatched. In the original processing: It was from reference gene primer amplification that nucleated cell counts were estimated. Assay used: immunoSEQ multiplex PCR; TCRdb lists only in-frame clones, some missing. V and J calls and clone size follow that table, whereas D and trimming were derived from the DNA. Of around 400,000 clones in the sample, around 89% were seen once.

The receptor's source is a middle-aged man with acute or convalescent COVID-19. The V call is TRBV6-5, the J call TRBJ1-1, with TRBD1 identical over 7 bases. Sequenced material: peripheral blood. The CDR3 is CASSYYGGTENTEAFF. In nucleotides, the CDR3 is TGTGCCAGCAGTTACTATGGCGGGACAGAAAACACTGAAGCTTTCTTT.